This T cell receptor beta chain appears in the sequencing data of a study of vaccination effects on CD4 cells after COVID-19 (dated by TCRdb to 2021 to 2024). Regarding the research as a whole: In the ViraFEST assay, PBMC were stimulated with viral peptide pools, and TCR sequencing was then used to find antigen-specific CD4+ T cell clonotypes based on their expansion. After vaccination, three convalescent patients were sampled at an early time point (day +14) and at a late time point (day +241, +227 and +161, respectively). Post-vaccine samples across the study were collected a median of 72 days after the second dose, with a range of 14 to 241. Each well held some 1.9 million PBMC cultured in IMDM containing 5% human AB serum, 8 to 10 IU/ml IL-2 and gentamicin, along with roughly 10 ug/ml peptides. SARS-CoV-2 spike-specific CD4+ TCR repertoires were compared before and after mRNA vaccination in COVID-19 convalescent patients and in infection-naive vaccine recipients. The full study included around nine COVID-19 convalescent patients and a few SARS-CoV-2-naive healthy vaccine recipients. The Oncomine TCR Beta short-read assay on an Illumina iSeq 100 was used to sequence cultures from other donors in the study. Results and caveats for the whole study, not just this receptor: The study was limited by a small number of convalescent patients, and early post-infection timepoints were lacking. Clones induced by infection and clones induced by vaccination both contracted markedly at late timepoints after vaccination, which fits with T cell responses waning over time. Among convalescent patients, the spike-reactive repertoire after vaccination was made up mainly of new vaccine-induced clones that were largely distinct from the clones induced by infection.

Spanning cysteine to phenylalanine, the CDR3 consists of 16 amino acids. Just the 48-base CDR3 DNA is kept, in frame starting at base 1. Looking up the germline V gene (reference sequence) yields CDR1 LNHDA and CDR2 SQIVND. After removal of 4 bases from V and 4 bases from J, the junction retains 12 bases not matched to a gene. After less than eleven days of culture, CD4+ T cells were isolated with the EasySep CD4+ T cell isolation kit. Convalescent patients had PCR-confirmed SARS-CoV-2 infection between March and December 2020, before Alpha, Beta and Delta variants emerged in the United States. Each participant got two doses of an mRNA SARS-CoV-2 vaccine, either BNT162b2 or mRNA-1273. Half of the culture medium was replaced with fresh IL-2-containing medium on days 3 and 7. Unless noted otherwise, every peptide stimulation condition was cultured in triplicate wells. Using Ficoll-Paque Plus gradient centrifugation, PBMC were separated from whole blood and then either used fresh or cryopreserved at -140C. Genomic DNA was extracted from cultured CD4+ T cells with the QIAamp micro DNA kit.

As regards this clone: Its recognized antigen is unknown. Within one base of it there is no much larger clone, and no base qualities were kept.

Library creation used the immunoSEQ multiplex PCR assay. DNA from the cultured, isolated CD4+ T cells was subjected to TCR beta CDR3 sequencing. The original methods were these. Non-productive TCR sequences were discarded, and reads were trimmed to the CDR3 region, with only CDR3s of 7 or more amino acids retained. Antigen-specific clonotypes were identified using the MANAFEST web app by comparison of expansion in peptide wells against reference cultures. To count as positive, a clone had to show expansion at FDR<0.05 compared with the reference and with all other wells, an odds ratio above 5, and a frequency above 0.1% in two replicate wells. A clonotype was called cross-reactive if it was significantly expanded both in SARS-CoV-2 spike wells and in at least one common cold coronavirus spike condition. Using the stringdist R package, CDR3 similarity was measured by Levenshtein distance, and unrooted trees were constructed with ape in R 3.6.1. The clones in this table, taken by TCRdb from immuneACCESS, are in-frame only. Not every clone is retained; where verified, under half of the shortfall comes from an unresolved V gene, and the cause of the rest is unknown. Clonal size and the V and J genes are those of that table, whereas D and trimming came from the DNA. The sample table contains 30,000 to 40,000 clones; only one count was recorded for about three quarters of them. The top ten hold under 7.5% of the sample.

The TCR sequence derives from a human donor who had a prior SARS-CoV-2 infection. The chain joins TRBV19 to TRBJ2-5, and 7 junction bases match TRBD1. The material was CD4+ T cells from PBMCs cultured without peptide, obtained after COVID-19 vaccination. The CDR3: CASSRGTAAAGETQYF. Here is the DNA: TGTGCCAGTAGTAGGGGGACAGCGGCCGCGGGAGAGACCCAGTACTTC.